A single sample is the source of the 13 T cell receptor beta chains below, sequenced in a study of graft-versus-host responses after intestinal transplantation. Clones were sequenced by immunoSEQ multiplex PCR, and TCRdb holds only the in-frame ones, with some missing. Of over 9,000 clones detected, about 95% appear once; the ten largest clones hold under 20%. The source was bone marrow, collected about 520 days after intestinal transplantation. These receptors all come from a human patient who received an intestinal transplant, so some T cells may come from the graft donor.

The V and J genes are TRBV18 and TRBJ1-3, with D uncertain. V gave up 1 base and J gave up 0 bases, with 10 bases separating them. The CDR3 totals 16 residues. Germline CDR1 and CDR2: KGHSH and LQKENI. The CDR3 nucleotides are TGTGCCAGCTCACCACTCGGACTGTACTCTGGAAACACCATATATTTT. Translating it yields CASSPLGLYSGNTIYF.

CDR3 residues: CASSLVRGTEAFF. The CDR3 DNA reads TGTGCCAGCAGCCTCGTCCGAGGGACTGAAGCTTTCTTT. The rearrangement uses TRBV7-2 and TRBJ1-1; D gene ambiguous. This CDR3 has 13 amino acids. Deletions cut 5 bases from V and 5 bases from J, with 12 bases between. Per germline, CDR1 SGHTA and CDR2 FQGNSA.

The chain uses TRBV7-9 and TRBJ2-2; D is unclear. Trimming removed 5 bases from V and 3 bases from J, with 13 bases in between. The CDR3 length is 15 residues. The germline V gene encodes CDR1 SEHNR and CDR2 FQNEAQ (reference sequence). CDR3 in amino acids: CASSPPGIYTGELFF. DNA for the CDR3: TGTGCCAGCAGCCCCCCAGGAATCTACACCGGGGAGCTGTTTTTT. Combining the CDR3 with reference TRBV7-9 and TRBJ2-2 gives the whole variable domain DTGVSQNPRHKITKRGQNVTFRCDPISEHNRLYWYRQTLGQGPEFLTYFQNEAQLEKSRLLSDRFSAERPKGSFSTLEIQRTEQGDSAMYLCASSPPGIYTGELFFGEGSRLTVL.

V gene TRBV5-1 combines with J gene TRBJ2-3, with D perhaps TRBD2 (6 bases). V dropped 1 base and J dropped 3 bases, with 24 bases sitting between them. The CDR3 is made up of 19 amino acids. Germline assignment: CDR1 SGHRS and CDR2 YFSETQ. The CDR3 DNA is TGCGCCAGCAGCTTGAATTCTTTGGAGCGGGTTGTCGGGACAGATACGCAGTATTTT. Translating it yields CASSLNSLERVVGTDTQYF.

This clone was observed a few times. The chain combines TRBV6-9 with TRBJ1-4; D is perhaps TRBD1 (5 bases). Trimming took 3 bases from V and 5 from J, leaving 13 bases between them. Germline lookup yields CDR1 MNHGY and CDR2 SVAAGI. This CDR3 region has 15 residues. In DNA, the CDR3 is TGTGCCAGCAGTTACTCGGCAGGGCAAAATGAAAAACTGTTTTTT. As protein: CASSYSAGQNEKLFF.

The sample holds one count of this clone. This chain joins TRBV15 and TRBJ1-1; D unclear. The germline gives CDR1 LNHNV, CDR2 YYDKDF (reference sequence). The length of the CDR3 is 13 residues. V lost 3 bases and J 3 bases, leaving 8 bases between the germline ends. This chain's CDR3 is CATSRVRYTEAFF. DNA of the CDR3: TGTGCCACCAGCAGGGTACGGTACACTGAAGCTTTCTTT.

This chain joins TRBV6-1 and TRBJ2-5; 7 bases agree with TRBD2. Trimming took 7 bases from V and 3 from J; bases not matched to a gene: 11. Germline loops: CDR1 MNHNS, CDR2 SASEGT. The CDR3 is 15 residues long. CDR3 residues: CASISALALEETQYF. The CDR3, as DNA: TGTGCCAGCATTTCGGCACTAGCGTTGGAAGAGACCCAGTACTTC.

CDR3 nucleotides: TGTGCCACCAGCAGAGACCCTCTAGCGGGAGGGATCTCCTACGAGCAGTACTTC. It encodes CATSRDPLAGGISYEQYF. This chain connects TRBV15 to TRBJ2-7, with TRBD2 matching over 12 bases. The length of the CDR3 is 18 residues. Germline V gene lookup returns CDR1 LNHNV and CDR2 YYDKDF (reference sequence). Trimming at V came to 0 bases and at J to 0 bases, leaving 6 bases not matched to a gene.

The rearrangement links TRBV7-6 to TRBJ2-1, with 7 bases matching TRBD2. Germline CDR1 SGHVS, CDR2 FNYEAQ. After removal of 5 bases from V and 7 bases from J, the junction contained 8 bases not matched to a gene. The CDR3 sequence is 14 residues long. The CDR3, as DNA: TGTGCCAGCAGCGCGGTGGCTAGCGGTAATGAGCAGTTCTTC. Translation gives CASSAVASGNEQFF. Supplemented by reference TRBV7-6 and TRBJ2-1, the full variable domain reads GAGVSQSPRYKVTKRGQDVALRCDPISGHVSLYWYRQALGQGPEFLTYFNYEAQQDKSGLPNDRFSAERPEGSISTLTIQRTEQRDSAMYRCASSAVASGNEQFFGPGTRLTVL.

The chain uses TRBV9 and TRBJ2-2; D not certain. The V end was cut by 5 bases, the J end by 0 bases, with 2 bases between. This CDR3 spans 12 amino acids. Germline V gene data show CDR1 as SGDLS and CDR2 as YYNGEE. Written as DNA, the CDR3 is TGTGCCAGCAGTTCGAACACCGGGGAGCTGTTTTTT. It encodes CASSSNTGELFF.

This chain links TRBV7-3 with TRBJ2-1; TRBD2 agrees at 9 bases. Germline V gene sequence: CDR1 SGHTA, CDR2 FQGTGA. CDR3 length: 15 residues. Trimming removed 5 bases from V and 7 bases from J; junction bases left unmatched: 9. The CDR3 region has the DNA TGTGCCAGCAGCCCGGGGGGCGGGAGGGCTAATGAGCAGTTCTTC. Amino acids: CASSPGGGRANEQFF.

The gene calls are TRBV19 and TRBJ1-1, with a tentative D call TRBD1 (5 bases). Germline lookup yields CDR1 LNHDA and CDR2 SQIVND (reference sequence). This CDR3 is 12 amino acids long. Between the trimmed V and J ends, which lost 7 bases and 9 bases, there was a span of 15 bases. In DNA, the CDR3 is TGTGCCAGTACCCAATATCAGGGTAAAGCTTTCTTT. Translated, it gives CASTQYQGKAFF.

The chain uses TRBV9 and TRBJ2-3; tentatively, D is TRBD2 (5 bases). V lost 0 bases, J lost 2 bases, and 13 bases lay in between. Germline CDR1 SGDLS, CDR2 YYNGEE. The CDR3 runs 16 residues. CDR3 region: CASSVGTLTHTDTQYF. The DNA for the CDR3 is TGTGCCAGCAGCGTAGGGACTCTCACTCACACAGATACGCAGTATTTT.